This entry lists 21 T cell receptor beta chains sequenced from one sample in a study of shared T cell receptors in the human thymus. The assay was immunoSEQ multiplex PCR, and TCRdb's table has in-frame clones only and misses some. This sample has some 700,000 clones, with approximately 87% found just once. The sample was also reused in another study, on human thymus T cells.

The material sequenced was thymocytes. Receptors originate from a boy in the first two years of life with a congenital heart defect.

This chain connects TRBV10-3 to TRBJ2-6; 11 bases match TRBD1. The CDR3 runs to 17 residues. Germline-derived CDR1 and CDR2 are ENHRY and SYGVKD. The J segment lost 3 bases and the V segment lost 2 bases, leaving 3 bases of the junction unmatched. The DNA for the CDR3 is TGTGCCATCAGTGAGGGACAGGGGGCCGGTGGGGCCAACGTCCTGACTTTC. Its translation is CAISEGQGAGGANVLTF.

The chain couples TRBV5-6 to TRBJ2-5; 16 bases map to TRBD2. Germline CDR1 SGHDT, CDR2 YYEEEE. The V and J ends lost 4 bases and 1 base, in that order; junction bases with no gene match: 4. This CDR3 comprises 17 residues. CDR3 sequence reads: CASSLGLAGGSQETQYF. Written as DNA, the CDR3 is TGTGCCAGCAGCCTGGGACTAGCGGGAGGGTCCCAAGAGACCCAGTACTTC.

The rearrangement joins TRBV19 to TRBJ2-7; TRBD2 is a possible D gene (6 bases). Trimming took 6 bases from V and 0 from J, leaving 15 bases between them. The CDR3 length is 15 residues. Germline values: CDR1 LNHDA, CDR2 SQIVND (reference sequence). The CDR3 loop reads CASRRYRESSYEQYF. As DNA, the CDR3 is TGTGCCAGTAGACGCTACCGGGAGTCCTCCTACGAGCAGTACTTC.

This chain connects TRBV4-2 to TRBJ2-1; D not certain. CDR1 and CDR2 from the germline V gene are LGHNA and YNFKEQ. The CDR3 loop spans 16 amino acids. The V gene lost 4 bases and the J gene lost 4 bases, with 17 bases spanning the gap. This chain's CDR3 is CASSPTNAPLYNEQFF. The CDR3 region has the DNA TGTGCCAGCAGCCCCACTAACGCCCCCCTATACAATGAGCAGTTCTTC.

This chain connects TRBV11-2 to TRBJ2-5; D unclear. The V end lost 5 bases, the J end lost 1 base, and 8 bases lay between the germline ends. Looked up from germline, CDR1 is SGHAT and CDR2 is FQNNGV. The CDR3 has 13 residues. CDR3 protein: CASSQSLQETQYF. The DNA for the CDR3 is TGTGCCAGCAGCCAGTCGCTCCAAGAGACCCAGTACTTC.

The CDR3 sequence: CASNRDGETQYF. CDR3 bases: TGCGCCAGTAACAGGGACGGAGAGACCCAGTACTTC. The chain combines TRBV10-1 with TRBJ2-5; perhaps TRBD1 as D (6 bases). The CDR3 extends over 12 amino acids. CDR1 is WNHNN and CDR2 is SYGVQD in the germline V gene (reference sequence). Trimming removed 9 bases from V and 4 bases from J, with 12 bases in between.

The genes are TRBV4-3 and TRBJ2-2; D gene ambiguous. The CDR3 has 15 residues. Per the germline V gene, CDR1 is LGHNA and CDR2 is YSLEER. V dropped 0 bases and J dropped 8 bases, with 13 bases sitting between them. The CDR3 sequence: CASSQDIRFFGELFF. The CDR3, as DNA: TGCGCCAGCAGCCAAGACATTCGGTTTTTTGGGGAGCTGTTTTTT.

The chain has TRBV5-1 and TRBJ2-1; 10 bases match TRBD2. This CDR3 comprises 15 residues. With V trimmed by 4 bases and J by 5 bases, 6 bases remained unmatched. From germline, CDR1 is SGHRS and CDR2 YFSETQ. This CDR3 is CASSQTSGMHNEQFF. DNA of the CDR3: TGCGCCAGCAGCCAAACTAGCGGGATGCACAATGAGCAGTTCTTC.

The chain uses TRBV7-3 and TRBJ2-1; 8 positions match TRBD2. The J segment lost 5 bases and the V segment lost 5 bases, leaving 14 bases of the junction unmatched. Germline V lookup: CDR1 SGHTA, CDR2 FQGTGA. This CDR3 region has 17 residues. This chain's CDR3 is CASSPTGGAKNHNEQFF. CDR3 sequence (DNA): TGTGCCAGCAGCCCCACCGGGGGGGCAAAAAACCACAATGAGCAGTTCTTC.

CDR3 sequence: CASSDGTSGTNEQYF. The CDR3 coding sequence is TGTGCCAGCAGTGACGGGACTAGCGGGACTAACGAGCAGTACTTC. The chain joins TRBV6-4 to TRBJ2-7, with 13 nucleotides matching TRBD2. The CDR3 has 15 amino acids. Germline values: CDR1 MRHNA, CDR2 SNTAGT. After removal of 2 bases from V and 5 bases from J, the junction contained 3 bases not matched to a gene.

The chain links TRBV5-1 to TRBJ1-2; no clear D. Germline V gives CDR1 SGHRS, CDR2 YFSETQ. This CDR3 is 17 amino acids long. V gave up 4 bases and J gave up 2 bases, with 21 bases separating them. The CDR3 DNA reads TGCGCCAGCAGCCCGCGCAAGACTGACGGGAGGAACTATGGCTACACCTTC. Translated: CASSPRKTDGRNYGYTF.

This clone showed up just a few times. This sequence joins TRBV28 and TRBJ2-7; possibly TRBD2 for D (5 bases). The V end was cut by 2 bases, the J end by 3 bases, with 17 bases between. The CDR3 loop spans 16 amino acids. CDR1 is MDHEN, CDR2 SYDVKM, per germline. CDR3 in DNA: TGTGCCAGCAGTTTAAGAGCTGGGAGAGAGGGCTACGAGCAGTACTTC. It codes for CASSLRAGREGYEQYF.

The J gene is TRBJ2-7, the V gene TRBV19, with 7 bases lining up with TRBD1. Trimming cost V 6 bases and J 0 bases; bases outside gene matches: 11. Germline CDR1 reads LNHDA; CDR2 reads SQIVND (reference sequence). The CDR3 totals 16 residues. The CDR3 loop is CASRGTVHLDSYEQYF. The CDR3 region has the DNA TGTGCCAGTAGGGGGACAGTTCACCTAGACTCCTACGAGCAGTACTTC.

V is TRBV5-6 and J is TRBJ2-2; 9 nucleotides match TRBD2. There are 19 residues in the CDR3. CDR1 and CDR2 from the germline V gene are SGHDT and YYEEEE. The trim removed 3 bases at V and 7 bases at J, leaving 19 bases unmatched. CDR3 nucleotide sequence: TGTGCCAGCAGCTGCCCCCGCAAGGGCGGGAGGGTTCTAGGCGGGGAGCTGTTTTTT. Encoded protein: CASSCPRKGGRVLGGELFF.

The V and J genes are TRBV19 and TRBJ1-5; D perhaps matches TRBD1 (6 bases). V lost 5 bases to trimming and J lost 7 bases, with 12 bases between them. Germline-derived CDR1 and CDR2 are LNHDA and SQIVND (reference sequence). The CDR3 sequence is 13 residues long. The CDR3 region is CASSPPGAQPQHF. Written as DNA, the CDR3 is TGTGCCAGTAGTCCCCCAGGGGCCCAGCCCCAGCATTTT.

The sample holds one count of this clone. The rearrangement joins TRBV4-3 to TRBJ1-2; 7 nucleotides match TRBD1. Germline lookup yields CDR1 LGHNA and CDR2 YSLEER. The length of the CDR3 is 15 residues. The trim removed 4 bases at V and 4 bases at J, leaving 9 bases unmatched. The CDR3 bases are TGCGCCAGCAGCCCTCGACCAGGGGGTTCCTATGGCTACACCTTC. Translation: CASSPRPGGSYGYTF.

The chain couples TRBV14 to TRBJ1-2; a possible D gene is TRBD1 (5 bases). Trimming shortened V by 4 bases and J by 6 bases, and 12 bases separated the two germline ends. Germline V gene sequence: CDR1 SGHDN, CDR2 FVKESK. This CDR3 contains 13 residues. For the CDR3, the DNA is TGTGCCAGCAGCCCCGGGACTTACCATGGCTACACCTTC. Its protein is CASSPGTYHGYTF.

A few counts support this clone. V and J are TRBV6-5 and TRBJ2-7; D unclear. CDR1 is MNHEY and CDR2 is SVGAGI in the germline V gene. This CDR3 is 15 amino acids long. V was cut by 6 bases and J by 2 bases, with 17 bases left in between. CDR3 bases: TGTGCCAGCAGCCCCAGTGTCCCACTACCCTACGAGCAGTACTTC. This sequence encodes CASSPSVPLPYEQYF.

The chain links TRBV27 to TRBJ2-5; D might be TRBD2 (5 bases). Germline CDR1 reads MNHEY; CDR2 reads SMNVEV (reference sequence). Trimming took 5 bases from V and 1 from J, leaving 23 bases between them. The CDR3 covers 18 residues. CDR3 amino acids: CASSLITPRGRSQETQYF. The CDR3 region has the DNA TGTGCCAGCAGTCTAATTACCCCTCGGGGTCGAAGCCAAGAGACCCAGTACTTC.

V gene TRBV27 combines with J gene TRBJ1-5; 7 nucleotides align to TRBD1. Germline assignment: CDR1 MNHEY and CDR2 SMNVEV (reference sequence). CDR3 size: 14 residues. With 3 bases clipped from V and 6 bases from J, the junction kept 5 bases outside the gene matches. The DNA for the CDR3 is TGTGCCAGCAGTTTCGGGCAGGGGGGTCAGCCCCAGCATTTT. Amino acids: CASSFGQGGQPQHF.

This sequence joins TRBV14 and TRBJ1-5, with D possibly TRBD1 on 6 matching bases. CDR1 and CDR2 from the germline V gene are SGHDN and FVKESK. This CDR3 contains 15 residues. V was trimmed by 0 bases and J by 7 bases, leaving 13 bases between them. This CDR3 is CASSQESGVRQPQHF. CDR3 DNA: TGTGCCAGCAGCCAAGAGTCAGGGGTACGGCAGCCCCAGCATTTT.